This TCR beta chain was recovered during a study of response to subunit inactivated influenza vaccine. This clonotype was seen more than once but under ten times. TCRdb re-called the RT-PCR reads with MiXCR, one entry per CDR3 protein. The data contain 150,000 to 200,000 distinct CDR3 sequences, approximately 12% of them singletons. Trimming took 3 bases from V and 0 from J; bases not matched to a gene: 11. Germline values: CDR1 DFQATT, CDR2 SNEGSKA (reference sequence). CDR3 length equals 16 residues. The data were also submitted as part of a second study, on T cells expressing NK-cell markers. That paper adds: Researchers built TCR beta cDNA using 5'RACE template switching with UMIs.

This clonotype was sampled from a man in his forties or fifties who received an inactivated influenza vaccine. The rearrangement links TRBV20-1 to TRBJ2-7, with 7 bases aligning to TRBD2. The sequences come from CD8+ T cells sorted from PBMCs, collected less than 13 days after vaccination. The CDR3 protein is CSASGAPGLSSYEQYF. CDR3 nucleotide sequence: TGCAGTGCTAGTGGAGCGCCGGGACTATCCTCCTACGAGCAGTACTTC.